The 32 T cell receptor beta chains listed next were all sequenced from one sample in a study of post-analysis software for immune sequencing data. Study-level points and caveats: Patients showed TRBV5-6, TRBV5-1 and TRBV20-1 among several TRBV segments more frequent than in controls.

Antigens for these TCRs are unknown. Included in the TCR beta cDNA libraries were unique molecular identifiers. Each CDR3 protein gets one entry after TCRdb re-called the PCR reads with MiXCR. The repertoire consists of about 770,000 distinct CDR3 sequences, with more than 45% occurring once and the leading ten covering just under 5%. The sample comprised blood. Every receptor here comes from a girl aged 5-17 years with multiple sclerosis.

This chain connects TRBV5-1 to TRBJ2-4; D perhaps matches TRBD2 (6 bases). The J call may be wrong; the DNA end is better matched by TRBJ2-7. The CDR3 covers 12 residues. Germline CDR1 is SGHRS and CDR2 is YFSETQ. The CDR3 region has the DNA TGCGCCAGCAGCACGGAGGGCCACGAGCAGTACTTC. Translation gives CASSTEGHEQYF.

The rearrangement links TRBV12-5 to TRBJ2-5; the D gene is possibly TRBD1 (6 bases). Trimming removed 0 bases from V and 5 bases from J, with 16 bases in between. The CDR3 sequence is 16 residues long. Germline V gene sequence: CDR1 LGHNT, CDR2 FRNRAP. The CDR3 spells CASGLVEGTPIETQYF. In DNA form, the CDR3 reads TGTGCTAGTGGTTTGGTTGAAGGGACACCTATCGAGACCCAGTACTTC.

A remark on this clonotype: A much bigger clone sits one base away, suggesting this may be a read error. Since no conserved phenylalanine or tryptophan closes the CDR3, a read error is the likely cause. The chain employs TRBV12-3 or TRBV12-4 and TRBJ2-4; D is unclear. The J call is uncertain, as TRBJ2-7 better fits the DNA end. The CDR3 contains 12 residues. This CDR3 is CASSFGDYEQYC. The CDR3 DNA sequence: TGTGCCAGCAGTTTCGGCGACTACGAGCAGTACTGC.

This clonotype was recorded a few times. The J gene is TRBJ2-1, the V gene TRBV20-1; the D is unclear. The CDR3 contains 14 residues. V shed 3 bases and J shed 2 bases, with 11 bases lying between them. Germline V gives CDR1 DFQATT, CDR2 SNEGSKA (reference sequence). DNA for the CDR3: TGCAGTGCTAGGGATGGCAGAGCCTACAATGAGCAGTTCTTC. Amino acid sequence: CSARDGRAYNEQFF.

The chain carries TRBV7-2 and TRBJ2-1, with 10 bases fitting TRBD2. V trimming: 2 bases; J trimming: 6 bases; junction bases outside the gene matches: 7. CDR3 size: 16 residues. CDR1 is SGHTA, CDR2 FQGNSA, per germline. The CDR3 nucleotides read TGTGCCAGCAGCTTAAACGGTCTAGCGGGAGCCAATGAGCAGTTCTTC. This encodes CASSLNGLAGANEQFF.

This clonotype has more than one count but fewer than ten. The chain has TRBV18 and TRBJ2-7; D not resolved. V was shortened by 2 bases and J by 5 bases, with 4 bases between the two germline ends. Germline lookup yields CDR1 KGHSH and CDR2 LQKENI. The length of the CDR3 is 11 residues. CDR3 coding DNA: TGTGCCAGCTCACCAGGCCACGAGCAGTACTTC. This gives the protein CASSPGHEQYF. Full variable domain (remainder filled in from reference TRBV18 and TRBJ2-7): NAGVMQNPRHLVRRRGQEARLRCSPMKGHSHVYWYRQLPEEGLKFMVYLQKENIIDESGMPKERFSAEFPKEGPSILRIQQVVRGDSAAYFCASSPGHEQYFGPGTRLTVT.

The table lists this clonotype with a few counts. The chain couples TRBV27 to TRBJ2-3, with 7 bases that match TRBD1. There are 13 residues in the CDR3. CDR1 is MNHEY, CDR2 SMNVEV, per germline (reference sequence). Unmatched junction bases numbered 4, after V lost 6 bases and J lost 4 bases. The CDR3 nucleotides read TGTGCCAGCAGAAGACAGGGCCCAGATACGCAGTATTTT. Its translation is CASRRQGPDTQYF.

The sample holds one count of this clonotype. The CDR3 reads CATSRDSPQEKLFF. CDR3 DNA sequence: TGTGCCACCAGCAGAGATAGTCCGCAGGAAAAACTGTTTTTT. The chain links TRBV15 to TRBJ1-4; D unclear. Germline V gives CDR1 LNHNV, CDR2 YYDKDF (reference sequence). CDR3 length: 14 residues. V was shortened by 0 bases and J by 8 bases, with 10 bases between the two germline ends.

This sequence joins TRBV20-1 and TRBJ2-7; D gene unclear. The CDR3 is made up of 16 amino acids. Germline V gives CDR1 DFQATT, CDR2 SNEGSKA (reference sequence). Trimming removed 0 bases at V and 3 bases at J, with 18 bases between. In DNA form, the CDR3 reads TGCAGTGCTAGAGAGATCTTCCCCACGGATAACTACGAGCAGTACTTC. Translating gives CSAREIFPTDNYEQYF.

The chain employs TRBV3-1 and TRBJ1-1; D gene ambiguous. Per germline, CDR1 LGHDT and CDR2 YNNKEL (reference sequence). The V end was cut by 0 bases, the J end by 0 bases, with 14 bases between. This CDR3 region has 17 residues. CDR3 bases: TGTGCCAGCAGCCAAGAATCATCAGCGGGCCTGAACACTGAAGCTTTCTTT. It specifies CASSQESSAGLNTEAFF.

The chain is built from TRBV24-1 and TRBJ2-3, with 7 nucleotides matching TRBD1. The germline gives CDR1 KGHDR, CDR2 SFDVKD. CDR3 length: 16 amino acids. The trim removed 6 bases at V and 0 bases at J, leaving 8 bases unmatched. The CDR3 loop reads CATSNRNRGSTDTQYF. The CDR3 DNA sequence: TGTGCCACCAGTAATCGGAACAGGGGAAGCACAGATACGCAGTATTTT.

The table lists this clonotype with a few counts. DNA of the CDR3: TGCGCCAGCAGCTTGGCAGGGGCGGGCAATCAGCCCCAGCATTTT. As protein: CASSLAGAGNQPQHF. The chain employs TRBV5-1 and TRBJ1-5; tentatively, D is TRBD1 (6 bases). Trimming took 0 bases from V and 2 from J, leaving 9 bases between them. Germline V gives CDR1 SGHRS, CDR2 YFSETQ. CDR3 length equals 15 residues.

The DNA of the CDR3 is TGTGCCAGCAGTCCCTTTTACGAGCAGTACTTC. As protein: CASSPFYEQYF. This sequence joins TRBV6-1 and TRBJ2-7, with D uncertain. Looked up from germline, CDR1 is MNHNS and CDR2 is SASEGT. This CDR3 comprises 11 residues. V lost 5 bases, J lost 4 bases, and 6 bases lay in between.

The V and J genes are TRBV12-3 or TRBV12-4 and TRBJ2-4, with a weak D call TRBD2 (6 bases). The closer fit of TRBJ2-5 to the DNA end suggests the J call may be wrong. The CDR3 has 13 amino acids. In DNA, the CDR3 is TGTGCCAGCAGTTTTGGGACTTTAGAGACCCAGTACTTC. As protein: CASSFGTLETQYF.

The rearrangement links TRBV29-1 to TRBJ2-5; D gene unclear. CDR1 SQVTM and CDR2 ANQGSEA come from the germline V gene. The CDR3 loop spans 12 amino acids. The V end was cut by 6 bases, the J end by 11 bases, with 19 bases between. The CDR3 loop reads CSVGSNGNEQYF. The DNA for the CDR3 is TGCAGCGTCGGTTCAAATGGCAATGAGCAGTACTTC.

This clonotype was recorded a few times. The V and J genes are TRBV7-2 and TRBJ1-2; D unresolved. CDR1 and CDR2 (germline): SGHTA, FQGNSA. Between the trimmed V and J ends, which lost 5 bases and 4 bases, there was a span of 14 bases. This CDR3 is 14 amino acids long. As DNA, the CDR3 is TGTGCCAGCAGCATAAAGGAAATTGCCTATGGCTACACCTTC. Translation: CASSIKEIAYGYTF.

This clonotype occurred a few times. This chain uses TRBV9 with TRBJ2-4; 10 positions agree with TRBD1. The DNA matches TRBJ2-7 better at its end, which makes the J call doubtful. The CDR3 extends over 14 amino acids. Germline V gene sequence: CDR1 SGDLS, CDR2 YYNGEE. The DNA for the CDR3 is TGTGCCAGCAGCCCCTGGGACAGGGGCTACGAGCAGTACTTC. Translated: CASSPWDRGYEQYF.

The chain recombines TRBV28 with TRBJ1-4; 10 bases fit TRBD1. Trimming took 5 bases from V and 10 from J; bases not matched to a gene: 7. Looked up from germline, CDR1 is MDHEN and CDR2 is SYDVKM. The CDR3 has 14 amino acids. CDR3 sequence reads: CASSRQGAGGKLFF. DNA of the CDR3: TGTGCCAGCAGTCGACAGGGGGCGGGCGGAAAACTGTTTTTT.

This rearrangement joins TRBV12-3 or TRBV12-4 to TRBJ1-2; tentative D call: TRBD1 (6 bases). CDR3 length: 15 residues. V was shortened by 7 bases and J by 2 bases, with 17 bases between the two germline ends. CDR3 loop: CASTLDAGENYGYTF. The CDR3 DNA is TGTGCCAGCACATTGGATGCAGGGGAGAACTATGGCTACACCTTC.

This clonotype was counted a few times. V and J are TRBV12-3 or TRBV12-4 and TRBJ2-1, with D hard to call. With 6 bases removed from V and 8 bases from J, the gap between germline ends came to 11 bases. The length of the CDR3 is 12 residues. Here the CDR3 DNA reads TGTGCCAGCAGAGACCAAGTACATGAGCAGTTCTTC. Translated, it gives CASRDQVHEQFF.

The chain recombines TRBV28 with TRBJ2-3, with D perhaps matching TRBD2 (6 bases). The V and J ends lost 7 bases and 0 bases respectively, with 14 bases between them. The CDR3 contains 15 residues. Germline V lookup: CDR1 MDHEN, CDR2 SYDVKM. The CDR3 sequence: CASKTPSGSTDTQYF. CDR3 DNA: TGTGCCAGCAAAACCCCGAGCGGGAGCACAGATACGCAGTATTTT.

The V call is TRBV12-3 or TRBV12-4, the J call TRBJ2-7; 9 nucleotides align to TRBD2. V shed 6 bases and J 3 bases; nucleotides not matched to a gene: 6. This CDR3 is built from 14 residues. CDR3 in DNA: TGTGCCAGCAGCCGTAGCGGGAGCGGCTACGAGCAGTACTTC. Amino acid sequence: CASSRSGSGYEQYF.

The J gene is TRBJ2-1, the V gene TRBV6-6; no reliable D call. Between the trimmed V and J ends, which lost 2 bases and 5 bases, there was a span of 4 bases. The CDR3 has 12 residues. The V gene's germline CDR1 is MNHNY and CDR2 SVGAGI (reference sequence). The CDR3 nucleotides are TGTGCCAGCAGTTACGAGAACAATGAGCAGTTCTTC. It yields the protein CASSYENNEQFF.

This clonotype was counted a few times. The chain combines TRBV9 with TRBJ2-7, with 7 bases lining up with TRBD1. The CDR3 covers 15 residues. Germline V gene sequence: CDR1 SGDLS, CDR2 YYNGEE. Trimming cost V 0 bases and J 0 bases; bases outside gene matches: 3. The CDR3 region has the DNA TGTGCCAGCAGCGTAGCGGCAGGGGGCTCCTACGAGCAGTACTTC. This codes for CASSVAAGGSYEQYF. Based on the CDR3 plus reference TRBV9 and TRBJ2-7, the full variable domain is DSGVTQTPKHLITATGQRVTLRCSPRSGDLSVYWYQQSLDQGLQFLIQYYNGEERAKGNILERFSAQQFPDLHSELNLSSLELGDSALYFCASSVAAGGSYEQYFGPGTRLTVT.

Regarding this clonotype: The junction departs from germline at one end; a sequencing error may be responsible. The J gene is TRBJ2-1, the V gene TRBV7-8, with D hard to call. The germline V gene encodes CDR1 SGHVS and CDR2 FQNEAQ. CDR3 length: 15 amino acids. For the CDR3, the DNA is TGTGCCAGCACCCCAGCTTGGAGCTCCTACAATGAGCGGTTCTTC. Translating it yields CASTPAWSSYNERFF.

V usage is TRBV15 and J usage is TRBJ2-1; unclear D gene. Germline V gene sequence: CDR1 LNHNV, CDR2 YYDKDF (reference sequence). V lost 3 bases, J lost 7 bases, and 7 bases lay in between. CDR3 length: 12 residues. This chain's CDR3 is CATSSLRNEQFF. CDR3 in DNA: TGTGCCACCAGCAGCCTAAGGAATGAGCAGTTCTTC.

This clonotype has just one count. The chain employs TRBV6-4 and TRBJ2-2; no clear D. The CDR3 has 13 residues. CDR1 is MRHNA and CDR2 is SNTAGT in the germline V gene. V was trimmed by 0 bases and J by 4 bases, leaving 3 bases between them. The CDR3 coding sequence is TGTGCCAGCAGTGACTCGATCACCGGGGAGCTGTTTTTT. Encoded protein: CASSDSITGELFF.

The chain employs TRBV29-1 and TRBJ2-1, with D perhaps matching TRBD2 (5 bases). The germline V gene has CDR1 SQVTM and CDR2 ANQGSEA. The CDR3 consists of 14 residues. The V gene lost 7 bases and the J gene lost 8 bases, with 21 bases spanning the gap. CDR3 bases: TGCAGCGCTGGGCCTAGGGAGTTGCCGGATGAGCAGTTCTTC. Protein sequence: CSAGPRELPDEQFF.

The chain recombines TRBV7-2 with TRBJ2-5; 9 bases are shared with TRBD2. The germline V gene has CDR1 SGHTA and CDR2 FQGNSA. The length of the CDR3 is 18 residues. V lost 5 bases and J lost 5; bases outside the gene matches: 18. The CDR3 sequence: CTSSPQAGLANFLETQYF. DNA of the CDR3: TGTACCAGCAGCCCACAGGCGGGACTAGCAAATTTCCTCGAGACCCAGTACTTC.

To note about this clonotype: The CDR3 ends on some other residue instead of the conserved phenylalanine or tryptophan, so this is likely a read error. This sequence joins TRBV10-1 and TRBJ2-5, with 7 bases fitting TRBD1. CDR1 WNHNN and CDR2 SYGVQD come from the germline V gene (reference sequence). Trimming cost V 3 bases and J 2 bases; bases outside gene matches: 0. This CDR3 contains 13 residues. The CDR3 reads CASSDRGQETQYC. CDR3 bases: TGCGCCAGCAGTGACAGGGGGCAAGAGACCCAGTACTGC.

In its sample, this clonotype was seen a few times. The chain employs TRBV6-2 or TRBV6-3 and TRBJ2-1; D remains unclear. Deletions cut 5 bases from V and 2 bases from J, with 13 bases between. The CDR3 length is 15 residues. Germline V gives CDR1 MNHEY, CDR2 SVGEGT. The CDR3 DNA is TGTGCCAGCAGTCTACCGACTGGCCCCTACAATGAGCAGTTCTTC. Translated: CASSLPTGPYNEQFF.

This rearrangement joins TRBV28 to TRBJ1-5; D is perhaps TRBD1 (5 bases). V lost 4 bases and J lost 7, with 20 bases in between. There are 16 residues in the CDR3. Germline CDR1 and CDR2: MDHEN and SYDVKM. CDR3 sequence reads: CASSSPGLTWDQPQHF. The DNA of the CDR3 is TGTGCCAGCAGTTCGCCGGGACTGACGTGGGACCAGCCCCAGCATTTT.